This T cell receptor beta chain was documented in a study of shared clonotypes between healthy human individuals. Study context: Every donor yielded three CD4 naive, three CD4 memory, two CD8 naive and one CD8 memory plate. Broader study findings: Naive subsets generally had larger estimated richness than memory subsets.

CDR1 MNHNS and CDR2 SASEGT come from the germline V gene. The CDR3 sequence is 14 residues long. The V and J ends lost 1 base and 7 bases respectively, with 11 bases between them. Note on this clone: Antigen: not known.

Profiled with immunoSEQ multiplex PCR; TCRdb holds only in-frame clones, not every one. The sample has about 2 million clones; roughly 95% are singletons. The sample was naive CD4+ T cells sorted from blood. Subset defined: CD45RA+ positively selected. V gene TRBV6-1 combines with J gene TRBJ2-4; no clear D gene. The clonotype comes from a man between 18 and 29 years old in good health. The CDR3 sequence: CASSEDLGRNIQYF. CDR3 in DNA: TGTGCCAGCAGTGAAGATCTGGGCCGGAACATTCAGTACTTC.